This TCR beta chain is from a study of blood T cell repertoires in COVID-19. Per the original methods: Quantification of nucleated cells was approximated via reference gene primer amplification. Some clones are missing from TCRdb's copy, which holds only in-frame ones; the method was immunoSEQ multiplex PCR. V and J calls and clone size are copied from that table; D and trimming were computed from the DNA. The sample shows about 340,000 clones, 70% to 90% of them seen only once. Germline V CDR1 and CDR2: SGHTA, FQGNSA. The CDR3 is 15 residues long. Trimming cost V 2 bases and J 5 bases, with 15 bases left between them. Allocation to cohorts depended on clinical history reported by the participants.

The TCR comes from a woman between 40 and 55 years old with acute COVID-19. Sequencing input: PBMCs or T cells enriched from blood (not recorded which). The V call is TRBV7-2, the J call TRBJ2-5, with D possibly being TRBD2 (5 bases). The CDR3 DNA reads as TGTGCCAGCAGCTTAACGTCGGCTCCGGGGGAGACCCAGTACTTC. This translates into CASSLTSAPGETQYF.